This TCR beta chain was captured by sequencing in a study of cytomegalovirus exposure and HLA in healthy donors. Study-level points and caveats: It was reported that TCR beta sequences correctly inferred the HLA-A and HLA-B alleles for most subjects. As immune exposure information, only CMV serostatus was available. Data from an earlier analysis indicated that most TCR beta V segments were productive either about 87% or about 30% of the time.

With respect to this clone: What it recognizes is unknown.

V lost 6 bases to trimming and J lost 5 bases; unmatched junction nucleotides: 6. CDR3 length: 14 residues. Germline CDR1 is LNHDA and CDR2 is SQIVND (reference sequence). The PCR contained 60 Vbeta and 13 Jbeta primers. Per the authors' pipeline: An analysis that came later counted roughly 80 million unique TCR beta chains, approximately 10 million shared. The protocol was immunoSEQ multiplex PCR, while the TCRdb copy is restricted to in-frame clones and leaves out a portion. D and trimming come from the DNA, and the V and J calls and clone size come from that table. Counted here are under 130,000 clones, around 76% occurring once; the ten biggest clones make up approximately 10%.

The receptor was isolated from a young woman in good health and CMV-seropositive. The rearrangement uses TRBV19 and TRBJ1-4; 7 positions match TRBD1. The sample consisted of PBMCs. CDR3 region: CASRRTGQNEKLFF. DNA for the CDR3: TGTGCCAGTAGGCGAACGGGACAGAATGAAAAACTGTTTTTT.